A single sample is the source of the 20 T cell receptor beta chains below, sequenced in a study of metastatic and nonmetastatic thyroid tumors. Prior to thyroid surgery, none of the patients had received any treatment. TCRdb recomputed clones from the PCR reads via MiXCR. The table records around 31,000 clones, 21% of them present only once. The sequenced sample was tumor tissue. The receptors stem from a male donor with papillary thyroid cancer or a benign thyroid nodule (not recorded which). Some clones in this sample may be carry-over from other donors' samples.

This clone occurred many times. This sequence joins TRBV4-1 and TRBJ2-2; maybe TRBD2 (5 bases). The CDR3 has 15 residues. Trimming pared 3 bases from V and 4 bases from J, leaving 12 bases between. Per germline, CDR1 MGHRA and CDR2 YSYEKL. Here the CDR3 DNA reads TGCGCCAGCAGCCATTCATACGGGGTCACCGGGGAGCTGTTTTTT. Translating it yields CASSHSYGVTGELFF.

The J gene is TRBJ1-3, the V gene TRBV20-1, with 8 nucleotides matching TRBD1. With 4 bases clipped from V and 1 base from J, the junction kept 3 bases outside the gene matches. The CDR3 has 14 amino acids. The germline V gene encodes CDR1 DFQATT and CDR2 SNEGSKA (reference sequence). CDR3 sequence (DNA): TGCAGTGCTACGGGACAGGTGTCTGGAAACACCATATATTTT. This sequence encodes CSATGQVSGNTIYF.

This clone has at least ten counts. The chain carries TRBV29-1 and TRBJ1-1; D is undetermined. The V gene lost 4 bases and the J gene lost 0 bases, with 9 bases spanning the gap. The CDR3 is 13 residues long. Germline lookup yields CDR1 SQVTM and CDR2 ANQGSEA. CDR3 sequence: CSVGGGMNTEAFF. The DNA of the CDR3 is TGCAGCGTTGGGGGAGGTATGAACACTGAAGCTTTCTTT.

This clone appeared many times. The junction departs from the called germline gene at one end, perhaps through a read error. The chain couples TRBV11-2 to TRBJ2-2; 12 bases align to TRBD2. The CDR3 is 18 residues long. In germline, CDR1 is SGHAT, CDR2 FQNNGV. Written as DNA, the CDR3 is TGTGCCAGCAGCCTAGAGACTAGCGGGAGACCGAACACCGGGGAGCTGTTTTTT. Its translation is CASSLETSGRPNTGELFF. Looking up the rest from reference TRBV11-2 and TRBJ2-2 gives the full variable domain: EAGVAQSPRYKIIEKRQSVAFWCNPISGHATLYWYQQILGQGPKLLIQFQNNGVVDDSQLPKDRFSAERLKGVDSTLKIQPAKLEDSAVYLCASSLETSGRPNTGELFFGEGSRLTVL.

By share, this clone counts as medium-sized. The chain links TRBV6-1 to TRBJ2-1; 7 bases match TRBD2. V was pared by 5 bases and J by 4 bases, with 11 bases of the junction left unmatched. The length of the CDR3 is 16 residues. Germline CDR1 and CDR2: MNHNS and SASEGT. CDR3 residues: CASSSPLAESYNEQFF. The DNA for the CDR3 is TGTGCCAGCAGTAGCCCGCTAGCGGAGAGTTACAATGAGCAGTTCTTC.

This clone was picked up one time. The chain combines TRBV11-2 with TRBJ2-7, with 10 bases lining up with TRBD2. Germline V lookup: CDR1 SGHAT, CDR2 FQNNGV. V shed 3 bases, J shed 2 bases, and the junction held 7 bases outside the gene matches. There are 16 residues in the CDR3. The CDR3 sequence: CASSLVASGGPYEQYF. For the CDR3, the DNA is TGTGCCAGCAGCTTGGTGGCTAGCGGGGGACCCTACGAGCAGTACTTC.

The genes are TRBV12-3 or TRBV12-4 and TRBJ1-5; no clear D. The CDR3 spans 16 residues. Trimming pared 0 bases from V and 6 bases from J, leaving 15 bases between. CDR3 in amino acids: CASSLALVMAAQPQHF. The CDR3 bases are TGTGCCAGCAGTTTAGCATTAGTCATGGCCGCTCAGCCCCAGCATTTT.

This clone is medium-sized within its sample. This chain connects TRBV27 to TRBJ1-5; D possibly corresponds to TRBD1 (6 bases). In germline, CDR1 is MNHEY, CDR2 SMNVEV (reference sequence). The CDR3 length is 17 residues. V was pared by 0 bases and J by 5 bases, with 17 bases between. CDR3 in amino acids: CASSLSHPTGTDQPQHF. In DNA form, the CDR3 reads TGTGCCAGCAGTTTATCGCACCCCACAGGGACTGATCAGCCCCAGCATTTT.

This clone was recorded a few times. Because the CDR3 is missing its conserved closing phenylalanine or tryptophan, this is likely a read error. The CDR3 is CASSFQGVHGYTL. CDR3 nucleotide sequence: TGTGCCAGCAGTTTCCAGGGGGTGCATGGCTACACCCTC. The chain carries TRBV28 and TRBJ1-2; 7 bases fit TRBD1. The CDR3 is 13 residues long. V was clipped by 3 bases and J by 6 bases; unmatched bases: 4. Germline CDR1 is MDHEN and CDR2 is SYDVKM.

This clone appeared a single time. The chain couples TRBV5-1 to TRBJ2-2, with 8 bases lining up with TRBD2. Germline values: CDR1 SGHRS, CDR2 YFSETQ. The CDR3 is made up of 16 amino acids. With V trimmed by 0 bases and J by 2 bases, 3 bases remained unmatched. DNA of the CDR3: TGCGCCAGCAGCTTGGAACTAGCGGCCAACACCGGGGAGCTGTTTTTT. It encodes CASSLELAANTGELFF.

With respect to this clone: One base away lies a much larger clone, so this may be a sequencing read error. The chain uses TRBV5-6 and TRBJ2-3; the D is unclear. In germline, CDR1 is SGHDT, CDR2 YYEEEE. The length of the CDR3 is 13 residues. CDR3 in DNA: TGTGCCATCAGCTTCTCCGAGGAAGATACGCAGTATTTT. Encoded protein: CAISFSEEDTQYF.

This clone was counted only a few times. The V call is TRBV6-4, the J call TRBJ2-7; D gene ambiguous. Germline CDR1 reads MRHNA; CDR2 reads SNTAGT. V lost 5 bases and J lost 5, with 13 bases in between. This CDR3 contains 13 residues. The chain's CDR3 is CASSSTLGHEQYF. CDR3 in DNA: TGTGCCAGCAGTTCTACCCTAGGTCACGAGCAGTACTTC.

This clone was found many times. This rearrangement joins TRBV7-2 to TRBJ2-7; maybe TRBD1 (5 bases). Germline values: CDR1 SGHTA, CDR2 FQGNSA. The V and J ends lost 2 bases and 2 bases respectively, with 7 bases between them. CDR3 length: 13 residues. The CDR3 nucleotides read TGTGCCAGCAGCTTACAAGGGGCCTACGAGCAGTACTTC. Its protein is CASSLQGAYEQYF.

This clone was found a few times. This rearrangement joins TRBV7-3 to TRBJ2-3, with TRBD2 matching 9 bases. The CDR3 is 14 amino acids. Looked up from germline, CDR1 is SGHTA and CDR2 is FQGTGA. V was clipped by 2 bases and J by 6 bases; unmatched bases: 3. CDR3 residues: CASSLAGGKDTQYF. For the CDR3, the DNA is TGTGCCAGCAGCTTAGCGGGAGGGAAGGATACGCAGTATTTT.

This clone was detected ten times or more. The rearrangement joins TRBV9 to TRBJ1-4; the match to TRBD1 covers 9 bases. The CDR3 is 15 amino acids. The germline CDR1 and CDR2 sequences are SGDLS and YYNGEE. V gave up 5 bases and J gave up 8 bases; unmatched junction bases: 10. The CDR3 reads CASSDPRTGDEKLFF. As DNA, the CDR3 is TGTGCCAGCAGTGATCCCCGGACAGGGGACGAAAAACTGTTTTTT. Full variable domain (rest looked up from reference TRBV9 and TRBJ1-4): DSGVTQTPKHLITATGQRVTLRCSPRSGDLSVYWYQQSLDQGLQFLIQYYNGEERAKGNILERFSAQQFPDLHSELNLSSLELGDSALYFCASSDPRTGDEKLFFGSGTQLSVL.

The J gene is TRBJ1-1, the V gene TRBV2, with D perhaps TRBD1 (6 bases). This CDR3 comprises 14 residues. V was clipped by 5 bases and J by 4 bases, with 14 bases between them. Germline CDR1 reads SNHLY; CDR2 reads FYNNEI. The CDR3 sequence: CASSQGGGGTEAFF. CDR3 DNA: TGTGCCAGCAGTCAAGGAGGGGGTGGCACTGAAGCTTTCTTT.

Regarding this clone: An end of the junction does not agree with germline; a read error may underlie this. This chain connects TRBV7-2 to TRBJ2-3; possible D gene TRBD2, 5 bases. Germline V CDR1 and CDR2: SGHTA, FQGNSA. The CDR3 extends over 13 amino acids. CDR3 in amino acids: CASILALGHTQYF. For the CDR3, the DNA is TGTGCCAGCATCTTAGCGCTAGGGCATACGCAGTATTTT.

This clone occurred many times. One junction end does not reproduce the germline sequence, and a read error may be involved. This chain joins TRBV10-3 and TRBJ2-2; no clear D gene. This CDR3 has 15 residues. Germline-derived CDR1 and CDR2 are ENHRY and SYGVKD. The CDR3 loop is CATSESTDPTGELFF. Written as DNA, the CDR3 is TGTGCCACCAGTGAGTCAACAGACCCCACCGGGGAGCTGTTTTTT.

This chain joins TRBV6-1 and TRBJ1-2; D perhaps matches TRBD1 (6 bases). The germline V gene encodes CDR1 MNHNS and CDR2 SASEGT. CDR3 length: 14 amino acids. V shed 3 bases and J shed 6 bases, with 14 bases lying between them. The CDR3 reads CASSEGDTGDGYTF. Written as DNA, the CDR3 is TGTGCCAGCAGTGAGGGGGACACGGGTGATGGCTACACCTTC.

This clone has a handful of counts. Possible read error: a much larger clone is one base away. The missing conserved phenylalanine or tryptophan at the end of this CDR3 makes a read error likely. The chain joins TRBV5-6 to TRBJ2-1, with D possibly being TRBD1 (5 bases). The CDR3 sequence is 17 residues long. Per germline, CDR1 SGHDT and CDR2 YYEEEE. Trimming took 0 bases from V and 0 from J, leaving 13 bases between them. The chain's CDR3 is CASSLDRLASSYNEQFS. The CDR3 coding sequence is TGTGCCAGCAGCTTGGACAGGTTAGCCAGCTCCTACAATGAGCAGTTCTCC.